This T cell receptor beta chain was sequenced during a study of regulatory T cells in long-lasting Graves disease. Study outcomes and limitations: Among persistent patients, a larger number of public clonotypes were shared (approximately 2,900) than among newly diagnosed patients (just over 950).

Library construction for TCR beta used iRepertoire HTBI primers and Arm-PCR of CDR3 regions. From the multiplex PCR reads, TCRdb called clonotypes with MiXCR, one entry per CDR3 protein. This table holds a few hundred thousand distinct CDR3 sequences, less than 20% found once. This clonotype was seen repeatedly, ten times or more. What it binds is not known. Time point: newly diagnosed GD, antithyroid drugs for less than 3 months. Making the TCR library involved RNA that had been extracted from PBMCs. EDTA tubes were used for drawing about 9 milliliters of peripheral blood. The germline V gene has CDR1 GTSNPN and CDR2 SVGIG (reference sequence). This CDR3 is 15 amino acids long. The ends lost 0 bases at V and 8 bases at J; junction bases unmatched: 8. These data also featured in a second study, about T cells in Graves' hyperthyroidism and ophthalmopathy. In that study: Primed by the HTBI set, a first-round RT-PCR was run on the TCR CDR3. Among clonotypes expanded in thyroid above 0.001, most were also found in blood.

This material consisted of peripheral blood mononuclear cells (PBMCs), taken at new diagnosis, from a patient treated with antithyroid drugs. The clonotype comes from a woman aged 25 to 45 with Graves disease. This rearrangement joins TRBV30 to TRBJ2-1, with TRBD1 matching over 9 bases. The CDR3 nucleotides are TGTGCCTGGAGTGTAAACAGGGGGCGCAGGGATGAGCAGTTCTTC. This sequence encodes CAWSVNRGRRDEQFF.